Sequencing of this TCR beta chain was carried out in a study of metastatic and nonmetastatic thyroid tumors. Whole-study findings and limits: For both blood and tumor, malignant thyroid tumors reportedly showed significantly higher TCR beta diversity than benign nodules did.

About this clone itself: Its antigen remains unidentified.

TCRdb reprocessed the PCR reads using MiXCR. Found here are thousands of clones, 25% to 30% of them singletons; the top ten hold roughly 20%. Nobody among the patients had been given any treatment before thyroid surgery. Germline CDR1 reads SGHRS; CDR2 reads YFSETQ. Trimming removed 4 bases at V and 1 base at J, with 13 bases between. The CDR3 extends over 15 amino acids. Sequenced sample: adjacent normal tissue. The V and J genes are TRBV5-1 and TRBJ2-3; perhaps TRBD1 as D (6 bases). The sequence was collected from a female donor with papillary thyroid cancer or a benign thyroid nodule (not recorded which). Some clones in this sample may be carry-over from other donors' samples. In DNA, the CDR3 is TGCGCCAGCAGCCGAGAGGACAGCCGCACAGATACGCAGTATTTT. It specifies CASSREDSRTDTQYF.